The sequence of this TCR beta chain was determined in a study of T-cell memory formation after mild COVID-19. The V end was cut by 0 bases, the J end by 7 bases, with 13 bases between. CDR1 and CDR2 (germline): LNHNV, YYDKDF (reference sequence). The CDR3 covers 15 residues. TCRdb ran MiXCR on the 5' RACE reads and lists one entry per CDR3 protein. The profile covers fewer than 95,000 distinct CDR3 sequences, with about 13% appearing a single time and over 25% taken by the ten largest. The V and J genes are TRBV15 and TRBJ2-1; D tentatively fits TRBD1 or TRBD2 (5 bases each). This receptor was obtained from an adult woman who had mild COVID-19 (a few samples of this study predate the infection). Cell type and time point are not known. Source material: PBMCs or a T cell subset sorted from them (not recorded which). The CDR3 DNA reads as TGTGCCACCAGCAGAGATGTGGGGCCGGGAAATGAGCAGTTCTTC. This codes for CATSRDVGPGNEQFF.